The clone carrying this T cell receptor (beta chain) was picked up one time. Its antigen is not known. The data were taken from a study of T cell responses to AZD1222 COVID-19 vaccine. The study, taken as a whole, reports: Vaccine-associated CD4 TCRs ranged over spike, dominating at 160-218 and 743-854.

Here immunoSEQ multiplex PCR was the method, and the copy in TCRdb shows in-frame clones only, minus some. The sample includes 100,000 to 150,000 clones, 85% to 90% of them seen just once. Germline CDR1 reads DFQATT; CDR2 reads SNEGSKA (reference sequence). With 3 bases removed from V and 1 base from J, the gap between germline ends came to 12 bases. This CDR3 comprises 14 residues. Second doses that came at about 4 or about 12 weeks were put together. This chain links TRBV20-1 with TRBJ1-2, with D unresolved. The sample here was peripheral blood, taken 28 days after the second AZD1222 dose. The sequence was obtained from an adult who received the AZD1222 COVID-19 vaccine. The CDR3 DNA is TGCAGTGCTAGTGACGAAAGGAGTAACTATGGCTACACCTTC. Translating it yields CSASDERSNYGYTF.